A single sample is the source of the 32 T cell receptor beta chains below, sequenced in a study of OX40 agonist ivuxolimab in advanced cancers. The method was immunoSEQ multiplex PCR; TCRdb's version includes in-frame clones alone and lacks a portion of them. Here the sample spans about 100,000 clones, approximately 90% being singletons. The specimen was CD4+ or CD8+ T cells sorted from blood, collected in a trial of the OX40 agonist ivuxolimab. Receptors were obtained from an adult with an advanced solid tumor such as melanoma, head and neck, liver or kidney cancer.

The V and J genes are TRBV19 and TRBJ1-5; D not resolved. Germline assignment: CDR1 LNHDA and CDR2 SQIVND (reference sequence). V lost 3 bases to trimming and J lost 3 bases, with 6 bases between them. The length of the CDR3 is 13 residues. For the CDR3, the DNA is TGTGCCAGTAGTATTGAGTCCAATCAGCCCCAGCATTTT. It specifies CASSIESNQPQHF.

The chain uses TRBV7-3 and TRBJ2-5, with TRBD2 matching 9 bases. Germline V gives CDR1 SGHTA, CDR2 FQGTGA. V was clipped by 2 bases and J by 1 base; unmatched bases: 8. The CDR3 is made up of 17 amino acids. CDR3: CASSLGALAGTQETQYF. The CDR3 coding sequence is TGTGCCAGCAGCTTAGGTGCTCTAGCGGGGACCCAAGAGACCCAGTACTTC.

The chain is built from TRBV28 and TRBJ2-4, with TRBD1 identical over 7 bases. The CDR3 spans 17 residues. CDR1 and CDR2 (germline): MDHEN, SYDVKM. J gave up 0 bases and V 6 bases, and 11 bases lay outside the gene matches. CDR3 DNA sequence: TGTGCCAGCAGCCCCAGCCGACAGGGACGAGCCAAAAACATTCAGTACTTC. Protein sequence: CASSPSRQGRAKNIQYF. Using reference TRBV28 and TRBJ2-4 for the parts outside the CDR3, the full variable domain is DVKVTQSSRYLVKRTGEKVFLECVQDMDHENMFWYRQDPGLGLRLIYFSYDVKMKEKGDIPEGYSVSREKKERFSLILESASTNQTSMYLCASSPSRQGRAKNIQYFGAGTRLSVL.

The rearrangement links TRBV6-5 to TRBJ1-2; TRBD1 might be the D (5 bases). CDR3 length: 13 amino acids. Germline V gives CDR1 MNHEY, CDR2 SVGAGI. V lost 5 bases and J 7 bases, leaving 14 bases between the germline ends. DNA of the CDR3: TGTGCCAGCAGTCAGGCAGGGTCGTTTGGCTACACCTTC. Its translation is CASSQAGSFGYTF.

The CDR3 loop is CASSPRRWGYEQYF. In DNA form, the CDR3 reads TGTGCCAGCTCACCGAGACGGTGGGGCTACGAGCAGTACTTC. The chain is built from TRBV18 and TRBJ2-7; D is uncertain. Trimming removed 3 bases at V and 3 bases at J, with 12 bases between. CDR3 length: 14 amino acids. The germline V gene has CDR1 KGHSH and CDR2 LQKENI. The full variable domain, with the rest looked up from reference TRBV18 and TRBJ2-7, is NAGVMQNPRHLVRRRGQEARLRCSPMKGHSHVYWYRQLPEEGLKFMVYLQKENIIDESGMPKERFSAEFPKEGPSILRIQQVVRGDSAAYFCASSPRRWGYEQYFGPGTRLTVT.

The chain uses TRBV2 and TRBJ2-5, with 7 nucleotides matching TRBD1. Germline V gene lookup returns CDR1 SNHLY and CDR2 FYNNEI. J gave up 2 bases and V 6 bases, and 6 bases lay outside the gene matches. The CDR3 spans 14 residues. Here the CDR3 DNA reads TGTGCCAGCAGCTGGGGACAGAATCAAGAGACCCAGTACTTC. It specifies CASSWGQNQETQYF. Looking up the rest from reference TRBV2 and TRBJ2-5 gives the full variable domain: EPEVTQTPSHQVTQMGQEVILRCVPISNHLYFYWYRQILGQKVEFLVSFYNNEISEKSEIFDDQFSVERPDGSNFTLKIRSTKLEDSAMYFCASSWGQNQETQYFGPGTRLLVL.

This chain connects TRBV7-8 to TRBJ2-2; D is perhaps TRBD2 (5 bases). The V end was cut by 3 bases, the J end by 4 bases, with 12 bases between. Looked up from germline, CDR1 is SGHVS and CDR2 is FQNEAQ. The CDR3 covers 15 residues. The CDR3 coding sequence is TGTGCCAGCAGCTTGACGGTAGCGTTCACCGGGGAGCTGTTTTTT. Protein: CASSLTVAFTGELFF.

The V call is TRBV19, the J call TRBJ2-5, with 10 bases lining up with TRBD2. CDR3 length equals 14 residues. J was trimmed by 4 bases and V by 5 bases; bases with no gene match: 4. CDR1 is LNHDA and CDR2 is SQIVND in the germline V gene (reference sequence). This chain's CDR3 is CASSARLAGETQYF. The CDR3 DNA reads as TGTGCCAGTAGTGCACGACTAGCGGGAGAGACCCAGTACTTC.

This chain links TRBV5-1 with TRBJ1-1; D possibly corresponds to TRBD1 (6 bases). The germline CDR1 and CDR2 sequences are SGHRS and YFSETQ. This CDR3 has 14 amino acids. The V and J ends lost 2 bases and 1 base respectively, with 9 bases between them. DNA of the CDR3: TGCGCCAGCAGCTTATGGGGGGCGAACACTGAAGCTTTCTTT. Translation: CASSLWGANTEAFF.

In this sample, this clone turned up a few times. The chain carries TRBV7-2 and TRBJ1-2; D gene uncertain. The length of the CDR3 is 12 residues. Per the germline V gene, CDR1 is SGHTA and CDR2 is FQGNSA. V lost 4 bases to trimming and J lost 9 bases, with 12 bases between them. CDR3: CASSYGYGSYTF. CDR3 in DNA: TGTGCCAGCAGCTATGGCTATGGGAGCTACACCTTC.

V usage is TRBV5-1 and J usage is TRBJ2-6; the D gene is possibly TRBD1 (6 bases). The germline V gene has CDR1 SGHRS and CDR2 YFSETQ. V lost 6 bases to trimming and J lost 4 bases, with 26 bases between them. The CDR3 consists of 19 residues. The chain's CDR3 is CASTIGQGLKWSGANVLTF. CDR3 nucleotide sequence: TGCGCCAGCACAATTGGCCAGGGGCTGAAGTGGTCCGGGGCCAACGTCCTGACTTTC. Looking up the rest from reference TRBV5-1 and TRBJ2-6 gives the full variable domain: KAGVTQTPRYLIKTRGQQVTLSCSPISGHRSVSWYQQTPGQGLQFLFEYFSETQRNKGNFPGRFSGRQFSNSRSEMNVSTLELGDSALYLCASTIGQGLKWSGANVLTFGAGSRLTVL.

This chain links TRBV19 with TRBJ1-4; D gene unclear. Trimming cost V 5 bases and J 2 bases, with 12 bases left between them. The CDR3 has 15 amino acids. The V gene's germline CDR1 is LNHDA and CDR2 SQIVND (reference sequence). CDR3 coding DNA: TGTGCCAGTAGTCCTCGGGGAACCACTAATGAAAAACTGTTTTTT. Translating it yields CASSPRGTTNEKLFF.

The chain links TRBV6-5 to TRBJ2-6; TRBD1 or TRBD2 may be the D gene (5 bases each). CDR1 is MNHEY and CDR2 is SVGAGI in the germline V gene. This CDR3 is 13 amino acids long. Trimming removed 2 bases from V and 14 bases from J, with 13 bases in between. CDR3 region: CASSYGDGPLLTF. The CDR3 nucleotides read TGTGCCAGCAGTTACGGGGACGGACCTCTCCTGACTTTC.

This clone was recorded only once. The chain uses TRBV28 and TRBJ1-4; no definite D call. V gave up 5 bases and J gave up 8 bases, with 15 bases separating them. This CDR3 comprises 14 residues. Germline V CDR1 and CDR2: MDHEN, SYDVKM. For the CDR3, the DNA is TGTGCCAGCAGTCCCGGTGGGCCAAGAGAAAAACTGTTTTTT. Translated, it gives CASSPGGPREKLFF.

V usage is TRBV7-2 and J usage is TRBJ2-5, with D uncertain. The CDR3 is 15 amino acids. Germline CDR1 SGHTA, CDR2 FQGNSA. V lost 4 bases and J 1 base, leaving 13 bases between the germline ends. The CDR3 DNA reads TGTGCCAGCAGCTCTGGCCGTTCATTCCAAGAGACCCAGTACTTC. It yields the protein CASSSGRSFQETQYF. Full variable domain (remainder filled in from reference TRBV7-2 and TRBJ2-5): GAGVSQSPSNKVTEKGKDVELRCDPISGHTALYWYRQSLGQGLEFLIYFQGNSAPDKSGLPSDRFSAERTGGSVSTLTIQRTQQEDSAVYLCASSSGRSFQETQYFGPGTRLLVL.

J is TRBJ2-2 and V is TRBV10-1; 9 bases fit TRBD2. The CDR3 covers 15 residues. Trimming cost V 5 bases and J 2 bases; bases outside gene matches: 3. Germline V gene data show CDR1 as WNHNN and CDR2 as SYGVQD (reference sequence). CDR3: CASSPSGINTGELFF. The CDR3 bases are TGCGCCAGCAGTCCTAGCGGGATTAACACCGGGGAGCTGTTTTTT.

This chain joins TRBV4-1 and TRBJ2-2; 13 bases match TRBD2. J lost 4 bases, V lost 1 base, and 6 bases had no gene match. This CDR3 spans 18 amino acids. The germline gives CDR1 MGHRA, CDR2 YSYEKL. This chain's CDR3 is CASSQVMGLAGSTGELFF. The CDR3 coding sequence is TGCGCCAGCAGCCAAGTGATGGGACTAGCGGGAAGCACCGGGGAGCTGTTTTTT.

The rearrangement joins TRBV9 to TRBJ2-1; TRBD2 matches 11 bases. J lost 6 bases, V lost 3 bases, and 8 bases had no gene match. Germline loops: CDR1 SGDLS, CDR2 YYNGEE. This CDR3 comprises 16 residues. CDR3 region: CASSGKLAGVTNEQFF. CDR3 nucleotides: TGTGCCAGCAGCGGGAAACTAGCGGGAGTCACCAATGAGCAGTTCTTC.

The J gene is TRBJ2-1, the V gene TRBV7-8, with 8 positions matching TRBD2. The CDR3 loop spans 16 amino acids. J was trimmed by 7 bases and V by 7 bases; bases with no gene match: 15. Looked up from germline, CDR1 is SGHVS and CDR2 is FQNEAQ. CDR3 nucleotides: TGTGCCAGCATCCCCCCTGGGCGGACTAGCATGAATGAGCAGTTCTTC. This codes for CASIPPGRTSMNEQFF.

The rearrangement uses TRBV7-2 and TRBJ2-1; 10 positions agree with TRBD2. The CDR3 has 18 residues. With V trimmed by 3 bases and J by 5 bases, 13 bases remained unmatched. Germline CDR1 is SGHTA and CDR2 is FQGNSA. In DNA form, the CDR3 reads TGTGCCAGCAGCTTTAGAGGGAGTAGCGGGAGGTCTGACAATGAGCAGTTCTTC. Translated: CASSFRGSSGRSDNEQFF.

The chain combines TRBV7-2 with TRBJ2-2; no reliable D call. The CDR3 totals 15 residues. CDR1 is SGHTA, CDR2 FQGNSA, per germline. Trimming shortened V by 2 bases and J by 2 bases, and 9 bases separated the two germline ends. CDR3 residues: CASSLTWSNTGELFF. The CDR3 DNA sequence: TGTGCCAGCAGCTTAACGTGGTCTAACACCGGGGAGCTGTTTTTT. Full variable domain (missing parts from reference TRBV7-2 and TRBJ2-2): GAGVSQSPSNKVTEKGKDVELRCDPISGHTALYWYRQSLGQGLEFLIYFQGNSAPDKSGLPSDRFSAERTGGSVSTLTIQRTQQEDSAVYLCASSLTWSNTGELFFGEGSRLTVL.

The V gene is TRBV28, the J gene TRBJ1-1; D is unclear. The CDR3 is made up of 12 amino acids. CDR1 MDHEN and CDR2 SYDVKM come from the germline V gene. Trimming removed 5 bases at V and 2 bases at J, with 6 bases between. Here the CDR3 DNA reads TGTGCCAGCAGTCAACAAAACACTGAAGCTTTCTTT. Amino acid sequence: CASSQQNTEAFF.

CDR3 loop: CASSPRHAGRAGNTIYF. The DNA of the CDR3 is TGTGCCAGCTCACCCCGACACGCAGGGAGGGCTGGAAACACCATATATTTT. V usage is TRBV18 and J usage is TRBJ1-3; TRBD1 might be the D (5 bases). Germline V gene lookup returns CDR1 KGHSH and CDR2 LQKENI. This CDR3 has 17 residues. V lost 3 bases and J lost 2, with 17 bases in between.

This clone was counted a few times. The chain employs TRBV6-1 and TRBJ1-1, with D possibly TRBD1 on 6 matching bases. The CDR3 length is 15 residues. V lost 3 bases to trimming and J lost 5 bases, with 16 bases between them. Germline V gene sequence: CDR1 MNHNS, CDR2 SASEGT. Here the CDR3 DNA reads TGTGCCAGCAGTGACAGCCGGGCCCAGGGGACTGAAGCTTTCTTT. It specifies CASSDSRAQGTEAFF.

The genes are TRBV7-9 and TRBJ2-5; tentative D call: TRBD1 (6 bases). Germline values: CDR1 SEHNR, CDR2 FQNEAQ (reference sequence). This CDR3 has 15 amino acids. Deletions cut 8 bases from V and 2 bases from J, with 18 bases between. CDR3 region: CASDPGQTFQETQYF. As DNA, the CDR3 is TGTGCCAGCGACCCAGGACAGACCTTTCAAGAGACCCAGTACTTC.

The V call is TRBV7-9, the J call TRBJ2-7; 7 positions match TRBD1. Trimming cost V 2 bases and J 2 bases; bases outside gene matches: 3. This CDR3 has 14 residues. CDR1 and CDR2 (germline): SEHNR, FQNEAQ (reference sequence). Written as DNA, the CDR3 is TGTGCCAGCAGCTTAACAGGGGAGACCTACGAGCAGTACTTC. It encodes CASSLTGETYEQYF.

The CDR3 spells CASGAQLGGYTF. DNA for the CDR3: TGTGCCAGCGGTGCCCAACTGGGTGGCTACACCTTC. J is TRBJ1-2 and V is TRBV28, with D hard to call. Germline loops: CDR1 MDHEN, CDR2 SYDVKM. This CDR3 has 12 amino acids. Trimming shortened V by 8 bases and J by 7 bases, and 14 bases separated the two germline ends.

The gene calls are TRBV11-1 and TRBJ2-1, with TRBD2 matching 8 bases. V gave up 5 bases and J gave up 4 bases; unmatched junction bases: 7. Germline CDR1 reads SGHAT; CDR2 reads FQDESV (reference sequence). This CDR3 comprises 15 residues. Here the CDR3 reads CASSAPSSGYNEQFF. The CDR3 DNA is TGTGCCAGCAGCGCCCCCTCTAGCGGGTACAATGAGCAGTTCTTC.

The chain couples TRBV10-2 to TRBJ2-1; 7 positions agree with TRBD2. The CDR3 runs to 14 residues. Per germline, CDR1 WSHSY and CDR2 SAAADI. V gave up 7 bases and J gave up 2 bases; unmatched junction bases: 5. Here the CDR3 DNA reads TGCGCCAGCACGTCCGGACTAGCCTACAATGAGCAGTTCTTC. Residues: CASTSGLAYNEQFF.

J is TRBJ2-3 and V is TRBV5-1, with 9 bases lining up with TRBD2. V shed 6 bases and J 0 bases; nucleotides not matched to a gene: 5. Germline lookup yields CDR1 SGHRS and CDR2 YFSETQ. The CDR3 is made up of 15 amino acids. The CDR3 reads CASIPTSGSTDTQYF. The CDR3 DNA reads as TGCGCCAGCATTCCGACTAGCGGAAGCACAGATACGCAGTATTTT.

The chain joins TRBV7-8 to TRBJ2-7, with TRBD2 matching 9 bases. The CDR3 totals 16 residues. With V trimmed by 2 bases and J by 6 bases, 11 bases remained unmatched. The germline V gene encodes CDR1 SGHVS and CDR2 FQNEAQ. CDR3 in DNA: TGTGCCAGCAGCTTAATCCCTAGCGGGACGAAAGGCGAGCAGTACTTC. This codes for CASSLIPSGTKGEQYF.

The rearrangement joins TRBV2 to TRBJ1-4; the D is unclear. Trimming stripped 4 bases from V and 0 bases from J, with 6 bases between. The length of the CDR3 is 14 residues. Germline CDR1 reads SNHLY; CDR2 reads FYNNEI. The CDR3 DNA is TGTGCCAGCAGTGGTAGCGCAACTAATGAAAAACTGTTTTTT. Translating it yields CASSGSATNEKLFF.